The 20 T cell receptor beta chains below all came from one sample that was sequenced in a study of blood T cell repertoires in COVID-19. Repertoires were generated with immunoSEQ multiplex PCR, while TCRdb's copy carries only in-frame clones and drops some. The sample carries 200,000 to 250,000 clones, 70% to 85% recorded once. Material: PBMCs or T cells enriched from blood (not recorded which). These receptors originate from a man aged 60 to 69 who had recovered from COVID-19.

The chain joins TRBV7-8 to TRBJ1-5; no clear D. This CDR3 is built from 14 residues. Germline lookup yields CDR1 SGHVS and CDR2 FQNEAQ. The V and J ends lost 4 bases and 2 bases respectively, with 9 bases between them. CDR3 region: CASSSPGRNQPQHF. In nucleotides, the CDR3 is TGTGCCAGCAGCTCCCCGGGTCGCAATCAGCCCCAGCATTTT.

The CDR3 here is CASGQLAGGYNEQFF. The CDR3 coding sequence is TGTGCCAGCGGTCAACTAGCGGGGGGATACAATGAGCAGTTCTTC. The rearrangement joins TRBV2 to TRBJ2-1; 12 bases match TRBD2. Germline assignment: CDR1 SNHLY and CDR2 FYNNEI. The junction had 6 bases not matched to a gene; V was cut back by 8 bases and J by 4 bases. CDR3 length: 15 residues.

This chain joins TRBV7-2 and TRBJ1-1; a possible D gene is TRBD1 (6 bases). The CDR3 sequence is 13 residues long. V dropped 5 bases and J dropped 5 bases, with 12 bases sitting between them. Germline V gene lookup returns CDR1 SGHTA and CDR2 FQGNSA. This chain's CDR3 is CASSPQRGTEAFF. The CDR3 DNA reads TGTGCCAGCAGCCCCCAGAGGGGGACTGAAGCTTTCTTT.

This clone occurred once. The genes are TRBV5-6 and TRBJ1-4, with 7 bases that match TRBD1. CDR1 is SGHDT and CDR2 is YYEEEE in the germline V gene. The CDR3 consists of 14 residues. V dropped 0 bases and J dropped 4; count of bases not matched to a gene: 0. The CDR3 reads CASSLDRGNEKLFF. DNA for the CDR3: TGTGCCAGCAGCTTGGACAGGGGTAATGAAAAACTGTTTTTT. The complete variable domain, with remaining parts taken from reference TRBV5-6 and TRBJ1-4, reads DAGVTQSPTHLIKTRGQQVTLRCSPKSGHDTVSWYQQALGQGPQFIFQYYEEEERQRGNFPDRFSGHQFPNYSSELNVNALLLGDSALYLCASSLDRGNEKLFFGSGTQLSVL.

This chain connects TRBV19 to TRBJ2-5; 11 nucleotides align to TRBD1. Germline trimming cut 3 bases from V and 5 bases from J; bases unmatched to any gene: 8. The CDR3 is made up of 16 amino acids. CDR1 and CDR2 from the germline V gene are LNHDA and SQIVND (reference sequence). CDR3 residues: CASSITRTGGRETQYF. The DNA of the CDR3 is TGTGCCAGTAGTATTACCCGGACAGGGGGCAGGGAGACCCAGTACTTC.

V is TRBV7-2 and J is TRBJ1-1; D perhaps matches TRBD1 (5 bases). The V gene lost 1 base and the J gene lost 6 bases, with 12 bases spanning the gap. CDR3 length: 14 residues. Germline-derived CDR1 and CDR2 are SGHTA and FQGNSA. CDR3 DNA: TGTGCCAGCAGCTTAGGGACACCCTACGCTGAAGCTTTCTTT. This sequence encodes CASSLGTPYAEAFF. Full variable domain (rest looked up from reference TRBV7-2 and TRBJ1-1): GAGVSQSPSNKVTEKGKDVELRCDPISGHTALYWYRQSLGQGLEFLIYFQGNSAPDKSGLPSDRFSAERTGGSVSTLTIQRTQQEDSAVYLCASSLGTPYAEAFFGQGTRLTVV.

This clone was observed a few times. The V and J genes are TRBV25-1 and TRBJ1-5; D is ambiguous. This CDR3 spans 17 amino acids. Trimming pared 6 bases from V and 3 bases from J, leaving 21 bases between. Germline V lookup: CDR1 MGHDK, CDR2 SYGVNS. The CDR3 DNA reads as TGTGCCAGCAGGGAAAGACACCATAGAACTTACAATCAGCCCCAGCATTTT. Protein: CASRERHHRTYNQPQHF.

This clone was picked up a small number of times. Other DNA sequences in this specimen translate into the identical CDR3. This rearrangement joins TRBV5-1 to TRBJ1-5; a possible D gene is TRBD1 (5 bases). V gave up 0 bases and J gave up 6 bases, with 7 bases separating them. The CDR3 has 13 amino acids. Germline values: CDR1 SGHRS, CDR2 YFSETQ. CDR3 sequence reads: CASSLGGGQPQHF. In DNA form, the CDR3 reads TGCGCCAGCAGCTTGGGGGGGGGTCAGCCCCAGCATTTT.

V is TRBV30 and J is TRBJ1-5; D perhaps matches TRBD1 (5 bases). Per the germline V gene, CDR1 is GTSNPN and CDR2 is SVGIG (reference sequence). V shed 2 bases and J shed 0 bases, with 8 bases lying between them. This CDR3 is 14 amino acids long. The DNA of the CDR3 is TGTGCCTGGAGTTCCGGGGGTAGCAATCAGCCCCAGCATTTT. It yields the protein CAWSSGGSNQPQHF. Looking up the rest from reference TRBV30 and TRBJ1-5 gives the full variable domain: SQTIHQWPATLVQPVGSPLSLECTVEGTSNPNLYWYRQAAGRGLQLLFYSVGIGQISSEVPQNLSASRPQDRQFILSSKKLLLSDSGFYLCAWSSGGSNQPQHFGDGTRLSIL.

This clone was counted only a few times. This chain uses TRBV7-2 with TRBJ1-5; D gene uncertain. CDR3 size: 13 residues. CDR1 SGHTA and CDR2 FQGNSA come from the germline V gene. V was shortened by 5 bases and J by 7 bases, with 12 bases between the two germline ends. CDR3 coding DNA: TGTGCCAGCAGCAGAGGAGGCAGCCAGCCCCAGCATTTT. Its translation: CASSRGGSQPQHF. Variable domain in full (rest from reference TRBV7-2 and TRBJ1-5): GAGVSQSPSNKVTEKGKDVELRCDPISGHTALYWYRQSLGQGLEFLIYFQGNSAPDKSGLPSDRFSAERTGGSVSTLTIQRTQQEDSAVYLCASSRGGSQPQHFGDGTRLSIL.

The V gene is TRBV19, the J gene TRBJ1-1; D is ambiguous. Trimming stripped 7 bases from V and 10 bases from J, with 10 bases between. Germline CDR1 reads LNHDA; CDR2 reads SQIVND (reference sequence). CDR3 length: 10 amino acids. In DNA form, the CDR3 reads TGTGCCAGTATTGGCGGTCGAGCTTTCTTT. The encoded protein is CASIGGRAFF.

CDR3 sequence: CASSQGAQMYAYGYTF. CDR3 nucleotide sequence: TGTGCCAGTAGTCAGGGGGCGCAGATGTATGCCTATGGCTACACCTTC. V and J are TRBV19 and TRBJ1-2; 8 nucleotides align to TRBD1. Germline V gives CDR1 LNHDA, CDR2 SQIVND (reference sequence). This CDR3 has 16 residues. With V trimmed by 5 bases and J by 4 bases, 12 bases remained unmatched.

The CDR3 here is CASSVEDGTLGYGYTF. CDR3 sequence (DNA): TGTGCCAGCAGCGTAGAGGATGGCACTCTAGGCTATGGCTACACCTTC. The chain carries TRBV9 and TRBJ1-2; D is unresolved. The CDR3 consists of 16 residues. V dropped 0 bases and J dropped 4 bases, with 16 bases sitting between them. The germline V gene encodes CDR1 SGDLS and CDR2 YYNGEE.

This CDR3 is CASRDRARVTEAFF. As DNA, the CDR3 is TGTGCCAGCCGGGACAGGGCTCGAGTCACTGAAGCTTTCTTT. V gene TRBV2 combines with J gene TRBJ1-1, with 9 bases matching TRBD1. V was pared by 8 bases and J by 4 bases, with 8 bases of the junction left unmatched. Germline V lookup: CDR1 SNHLY, CDR2 FYNNEI. The CDR3 runs 14 residues. Complete variable domain (other parts from reference TRBV2 and TRBJ1-1): EPEVTQTPSHQVTQMGQEVILRCVPISNHLYFYWYRQILGQKVEFLVSFYNNEISEKSEIFDDQFSVERPDGSNFTLKIRSTKLEDSAMYFCASRDRARVTEAFFGQGTRLTVV.

The gene calls are TRBV5-4 and TRBJ1-2, with 11 bases aligning to TRBD1. The CDR3 is 15 amino acids. Losses at the gene ends were 2 bases for V and 7 bases for J; bases not matched to a gene: 7. Looked up from germline, CDR1 is SGHNT and CDR2 is YYREEE (reference sequence). This CDR3 reads CASSLGQGALGGYTF. DNA of the CDR3: TGTGCCAGCAGCTTAGGACAGGGGGCGCTGGGTGGCTACACCTTC.

This chain joins TRBV10-3 and TRBJ2-7; 10 bases are shared with TRBD1. The ends lost 3 bases at V and 2 bases at J; junction bases unmatched: 4. CDR1 is ENHRY and CDR2 is SYGVKD in the germline V gene. The CDR3 spans 15 residues. CDR3 bases: TGTGCCATCAGTGATCTGGACAGGGGGACCTACGAGCAGTACTTC. Protein product: CAISDLDRGTYEQYF.

In this sample, this clone turned up a few times. The chain employs TRBV11-2 and TRBJ1-2; 7 bases map to TRBD1. The CDR3 loop spans 14 amino acids. The junction had 8 bases not matched to a gene; V was cut back by 4 bases and J by 6 bases. Germline CDR1 SGHAT, CDR2 FQNNGV. The CDR3 is CASSSRDSPHGYTF. The CDR3 bases are TGTGCCAGCAGCTCCCGGGACAGCCCTCATGGCTACACCTTC. The variable domain in full, with the rest retrieved from reference TRBV11-2 and TRBJ1-2, is EAGVAQSPRYKIIEKRQSVAFWCNPISGHATLYWYQQILGQGPKLLIQFQNNGVVDDSQLPKDRFSAERLKGVDSTLKIQPAKLEDSAVYLCASSSRDSPHGYTFGSGTRLTVV.

Only one count was recorded for this clone. This chain joins TRBV12-5 and TRBJ2-1, with D maybe TRBD1 (6 bases). This CDR3 contains 16 residues. CDR1 and CDR2 from the germline V gene are LGHNT and FRNRAP. V gave up 0 bases and J gave up 7 bases, with 16 bases separating them. This CDR3 reads CASGLVLGTTRNEQFF. The CDR3 nucleotides read TGTGCTAGTGGTTTGGTACTCGGGACAACGAGGAATGAGCAGTTCTTC.

The chain uses TRBV7-2 and TRBJ1-5; tentatively, D is TRBD1 (6 bases). Germline V lookup: CDR1 SGHTA, CDR2 FQGNSA. There are 15 residues in the CDR3. The V end was cut by 3 bases, the J end by 0 bases, with 9 bases between. The DNA for the CDR3 is TGTGCCAGCAGCTTTGCAGGGGATAGCAATCAGCCCCAGCATTTT. It specifies CASSFAGDSNQPQHF. Together with reference TRBV7-2 and TRBJ1-5, the CDR3 gives the full variable domain: GAGVSQSPSNKVTEKGKDVELRCDPISGHTALYWYRQSLGQGLEFLIYFQGNSAPDKSGLPSDRFSAERTGGSVSTLTIQRTQQEDSAVYLCASSFAGDSNQPQHFGDGTRLSIL.

The chain couples TRBV18 to TRBJ2-7; no clear D. Trimming stripped 3 bases from V and 3 bases from J, with 9 bases between. The CDR3 length is 13 residues. The germline CDR1 and CDR2 sequences are KGHSH and LQKENI. This CDR3 is CASSPKEVYEQYF. For the CDR3, the DNA is TGTGCCAGCTCACCCAAAGAGGTCTACGAGCAGTACTTC.